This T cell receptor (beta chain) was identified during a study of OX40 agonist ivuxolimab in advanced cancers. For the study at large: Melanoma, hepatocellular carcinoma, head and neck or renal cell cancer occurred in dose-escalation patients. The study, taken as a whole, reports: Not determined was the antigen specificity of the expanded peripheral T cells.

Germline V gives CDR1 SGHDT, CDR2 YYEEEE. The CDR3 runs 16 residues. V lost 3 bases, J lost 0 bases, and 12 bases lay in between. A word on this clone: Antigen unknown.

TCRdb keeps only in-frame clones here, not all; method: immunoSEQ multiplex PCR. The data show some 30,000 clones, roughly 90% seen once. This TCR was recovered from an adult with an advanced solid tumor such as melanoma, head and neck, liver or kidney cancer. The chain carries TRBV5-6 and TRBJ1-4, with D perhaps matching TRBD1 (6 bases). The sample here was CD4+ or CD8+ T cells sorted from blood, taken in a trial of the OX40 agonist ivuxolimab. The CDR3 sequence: CASSSGPGATNEKLFF. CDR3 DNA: TGTGCCAGCAGCTCTGGTCCAGGGGCAACTAATGAAAAACTGTTTTTT.